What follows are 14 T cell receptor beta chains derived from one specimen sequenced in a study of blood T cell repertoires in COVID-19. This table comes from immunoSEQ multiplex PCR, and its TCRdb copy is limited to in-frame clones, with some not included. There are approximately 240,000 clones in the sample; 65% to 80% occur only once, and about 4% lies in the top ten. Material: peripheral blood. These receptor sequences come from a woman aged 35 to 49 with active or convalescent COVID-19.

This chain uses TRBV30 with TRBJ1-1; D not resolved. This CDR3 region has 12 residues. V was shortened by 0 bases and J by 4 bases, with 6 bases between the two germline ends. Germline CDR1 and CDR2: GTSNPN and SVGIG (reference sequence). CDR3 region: CAWSVVSTEAFF. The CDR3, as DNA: TGTGCCTGGAGTGTGGTCAGCACTGAAGCTTTCTTT.

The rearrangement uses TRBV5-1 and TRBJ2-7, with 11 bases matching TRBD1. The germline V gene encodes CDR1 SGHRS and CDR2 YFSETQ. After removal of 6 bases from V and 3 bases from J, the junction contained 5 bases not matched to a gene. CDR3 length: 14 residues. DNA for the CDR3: TGCGCCAGCAATCAGGGACAGGGGGTCTACGAGCAGTACTTC. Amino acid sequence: CASNQGQGVYEQYF.

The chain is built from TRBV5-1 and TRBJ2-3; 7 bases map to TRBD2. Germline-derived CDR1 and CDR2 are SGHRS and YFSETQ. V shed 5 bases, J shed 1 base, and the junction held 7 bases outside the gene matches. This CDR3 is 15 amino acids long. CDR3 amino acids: CASRGGASGTDTQYF. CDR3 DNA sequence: TGCGCCAGCAGGGGAGGGGCTAGCGGCACAGATACGCAGTATTTT.

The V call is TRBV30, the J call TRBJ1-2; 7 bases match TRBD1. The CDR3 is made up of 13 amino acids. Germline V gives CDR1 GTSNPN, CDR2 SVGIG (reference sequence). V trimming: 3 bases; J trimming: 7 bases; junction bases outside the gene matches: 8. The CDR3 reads CAWRTPGQSGYTF. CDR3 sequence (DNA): TGTGCCTGGAGGACTCCGGGACAGTCTGGCTACACCTTC.

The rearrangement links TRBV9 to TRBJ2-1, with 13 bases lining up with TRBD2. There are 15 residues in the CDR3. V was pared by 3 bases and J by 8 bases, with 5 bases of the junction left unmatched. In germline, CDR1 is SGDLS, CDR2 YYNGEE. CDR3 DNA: TGTGCCAGCAGCGGAACTAGCGGGGGGGTGGATGAGCAGTTCTTC. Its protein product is CASSGTSGGVDEQFF.

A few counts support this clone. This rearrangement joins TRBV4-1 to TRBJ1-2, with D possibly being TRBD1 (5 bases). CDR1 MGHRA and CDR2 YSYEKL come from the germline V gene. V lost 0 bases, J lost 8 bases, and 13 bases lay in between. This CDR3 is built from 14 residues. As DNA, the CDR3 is TGCGCCAGCAGCCAAGAACCGGGGGGACGCGGCTACACCTTC. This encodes CASSQEPGGRGYTF.

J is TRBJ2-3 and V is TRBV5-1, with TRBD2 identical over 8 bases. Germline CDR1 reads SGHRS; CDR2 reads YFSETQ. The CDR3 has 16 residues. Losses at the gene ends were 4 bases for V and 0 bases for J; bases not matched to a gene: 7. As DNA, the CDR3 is TGCGCCAGCAGCCGGCGGGGGGACCCTAGCACAGATACGCAGTATTTT. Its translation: CASSRRGDPSTDTQYF. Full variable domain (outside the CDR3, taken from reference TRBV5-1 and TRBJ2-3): KAGVTQTPRYLIKTRGQQVTLSCSPISGHRSVSWYQQTPGQGLQFLFEYFSETQRNKGNFPGRFSGRQFSNSRSEMNVSTLELGDSALYLCASSRRGDPSTDTQYFGPGTRLTVL.

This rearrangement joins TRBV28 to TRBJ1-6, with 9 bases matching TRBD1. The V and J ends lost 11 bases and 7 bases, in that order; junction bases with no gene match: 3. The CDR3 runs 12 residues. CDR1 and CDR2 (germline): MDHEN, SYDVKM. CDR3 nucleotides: TGTGCCGGGGGGACAGGGAATTCACCCCTCCACTTT. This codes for CAGGTGNSPLHF.

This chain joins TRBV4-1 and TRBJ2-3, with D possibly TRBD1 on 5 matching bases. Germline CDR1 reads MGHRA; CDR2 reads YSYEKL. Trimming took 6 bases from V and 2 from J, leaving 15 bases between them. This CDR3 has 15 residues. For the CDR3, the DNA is TGCGCCAGCAGTCCTGACAGCAGCTTCACAGATACGCAGTATTTT. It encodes CASSPDSSFTDTQYF.

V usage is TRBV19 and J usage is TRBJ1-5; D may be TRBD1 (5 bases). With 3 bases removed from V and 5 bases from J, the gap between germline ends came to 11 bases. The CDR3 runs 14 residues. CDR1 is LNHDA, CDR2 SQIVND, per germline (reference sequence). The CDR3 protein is CASSMSGTHQPQHF. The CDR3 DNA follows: TGTGCCAGTAGTATGTCTGGGACTCATCAGCCCCAGCATTTT.

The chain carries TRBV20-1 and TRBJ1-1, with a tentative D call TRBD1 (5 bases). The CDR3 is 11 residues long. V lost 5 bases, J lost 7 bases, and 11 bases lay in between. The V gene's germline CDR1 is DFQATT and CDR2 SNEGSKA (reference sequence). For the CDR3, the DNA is TGCAGTGCTCTTCCAGGGATTGAAGCTTTCTTT. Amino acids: CSALPGIEAFF.

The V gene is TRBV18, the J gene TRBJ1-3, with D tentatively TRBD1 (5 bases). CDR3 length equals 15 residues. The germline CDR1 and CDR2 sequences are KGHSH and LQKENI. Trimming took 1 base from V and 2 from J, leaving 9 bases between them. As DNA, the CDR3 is TGTGCCAGCTCACCACAGACAGTTCCTGGAAACACCATATATTTT. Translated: CASSPQTVPGNTIYF.

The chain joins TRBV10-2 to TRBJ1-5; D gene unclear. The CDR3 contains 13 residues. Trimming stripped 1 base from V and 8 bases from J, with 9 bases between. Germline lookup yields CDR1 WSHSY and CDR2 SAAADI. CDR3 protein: CASSEYTLKPQHF. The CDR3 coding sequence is TGCGCCAGCAGTGAGTACACCCTGAAGCCCCAGCATTTT.

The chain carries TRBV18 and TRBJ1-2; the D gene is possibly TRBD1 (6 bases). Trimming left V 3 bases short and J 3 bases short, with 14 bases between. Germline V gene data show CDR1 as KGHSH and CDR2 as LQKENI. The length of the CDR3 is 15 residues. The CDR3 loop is CASSPYREMDYGYTF. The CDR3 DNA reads TGTGCCAGCTCACCTTACAGGGAGATGGACTATGGCTACACCTTC.